This entry is about one T cell receptor delta chain. Compared with the rest of its sample, this clone is large (0.1 to 1%). The specificity of this receptor is unknown. Per-nucleotide qualities are absent, and no much larger clonotype sits a single base away. The sample originates from a study of delta chains in infants with herpesvirus infections (dated by TCRdb to the early 2020s). Some background on the complete study: The study prospectively followed a Ugandan infant birth cohort from birth to characterize gammadelta T cell responses to primary cytomegalovirus (CMV) infection. Previously published Belgian fetal and cord blood gammadelta TCR data were added only for comparison and were not generated in this cohort. Blood samples from the infants were grouped into approximate ages of 1.5, 4, 8 and 12 months. Using PBMC, gammadelta TCRs were sequenced for over 15 CMV-infected infants, one of whom was congenitally infected, and for several CMV-uninfected infants who had enough sample available. A public fetal Vdelta1/Vgamma8 gammadelta TCR clonotype was searched for in infants infected with CMV after birth. The research as a whole found: A small sample size and the lack of race- or environment-matched controls were noted by the authors, because CMV is acquired by nearly all Ugandans before adulthood. The public clonotype might still be present below the detection limit in CMV-uninfected infants. The frequency of the public clonotype among Vdelta1 cells appeared to be inversely correlated with age at infection and fell quickly, apparently not lasting beyond around two months. Of fewer than 20 CMV-infected infants, several carried the public Vdelta1 clonotype: three infants infected postnatally before 120 days of age and the congenitally infected infant. Detection of the public clonotype was limited to the first time point after infection, and the public clonotype was not found in uninfected infants or in infants infected after 120 days.

Pregnant women getting prenatal care were recruited in Kampala, Uganda, and their infants were enrolled; maternal HIV status had to be documented. Home visits to families took place weekly, and collection of infant clinical information, oral swabs and peripheral blood began at 6 weeks of age and was repeated every 4 months after that. After blood was collected in heparin tubes, PBMC were isolated using Ficoll-Paque density gradient centrifugation and then cryopreserved. The germline ends are 8 bases apart after V is trimmed by 0 bases and J by 4 bases. Taken from the germline V gene, the CDR1 and CDR2 loops are GEAIGNYY and EKD. Spanning cysteine to phenylalanine, the CDR3 consists of 14 amino acids. The CDR3 DNA has 42 bases and is translated from base 1. The library was obtained by RT-PCR. PBMC RNA was reverse transcribed with SuperScript II using gamma-chain- and delta-chain-specific primers to generate TCR cDNA. cDNA was purified with AMPure XP beads, amplified, and indexed with Illumina adapters using the Nextera XT Index Kit. Sequencing of gammadelta TCR libraries was carried out on an Illumina MiSeq using a V2 300-cycle kit. For the original study's pipeline: Using MiXCR v2.1.12, CDR3 sequences were assembled, and reads were mapped onto D, J and V genes obtained from GenBank. VDJtools v1.2.1 was used to perform repertoire analyses of the CDR3 clonotypes. TCRdb processed the public reads again with the CATT caller, after which rows with matching DNA were combined. TCRdb assigned the V and J calls; the authors' analysis was not used. The sample has more than 1,300 delta-chain clones on record, roughly 34% of them singletons. The top ten clones comprise more than 20% of the sample.

The TCR originated in a human donor who was a Ugandan infant, either HIV-exposed or HIV-unexposed (not recorded which). Specimen: peripheral blood, collected at time point 1 of longitudinal follow-up. Recombination connected TRDV2 to TRDJ2; TRDD3 is a weak D gene call, 6 bases matching. The CDR3 corresponds to CACDTWGSTAQLFF. The bases read TGTGCCTGTGACACCTGGGGGTCGACAGCACAACTCTTCTTT.